This TCR beta chain emerged from a study of cytomegalovirus exposure and HLA in healthy donors. Study results and caveats: TCR beta V- and J-gene trimming, according to a later analysis, was linked to a missense DCLRE1C variant. Per published accounts, TCR beta sequences correctly predicted the HLA-A and HLA-B alleles of most subjects.

In this sample, this clone turned up once. Its cognate antigen is unknown. The PCR ran on 60 Vbeta and 13 Jbeta primers. Using immunoSEQ multiplex PCR, the repertoire was profiled, and TCRdb retains in-frame clones only, with some absent. The sample has 70,000 to 90,000 clones; around three quarters are singletons. The sequencing sample was made of PBMCs. This TCR was recovered from a male donor in good health and CMV-seropositive.

The CDR3 protein is CASSRTDQPQHF. The CDR3 region has the DNA TGTGCCAGCTCAAGGACAGATCAGCCCCAGCATTTT. The rearrangement joins TRBV18 to TRBJ1-5; D perhaps matches TRBD1 (6 bases). V was shortened by 5 bases and J by 5 bases, with 7 bases between the two germline ends. CDR1 KGHSH and CDR2 LQKENI come from the germline V gene. This CDR3 is 12 amino acids long.